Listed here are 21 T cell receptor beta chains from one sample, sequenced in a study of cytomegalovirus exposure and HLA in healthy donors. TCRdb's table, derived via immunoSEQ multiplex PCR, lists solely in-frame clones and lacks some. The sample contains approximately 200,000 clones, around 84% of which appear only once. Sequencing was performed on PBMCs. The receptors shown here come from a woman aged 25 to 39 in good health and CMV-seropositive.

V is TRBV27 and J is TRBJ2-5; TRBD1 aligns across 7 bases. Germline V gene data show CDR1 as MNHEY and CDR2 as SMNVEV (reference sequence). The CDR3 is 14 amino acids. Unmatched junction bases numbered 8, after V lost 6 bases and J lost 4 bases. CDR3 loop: CASSPGTVTETQYF. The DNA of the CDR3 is TGTGCCAGCAGCCCCGGGACAGTTACAGAGACCCAGTACTTC.

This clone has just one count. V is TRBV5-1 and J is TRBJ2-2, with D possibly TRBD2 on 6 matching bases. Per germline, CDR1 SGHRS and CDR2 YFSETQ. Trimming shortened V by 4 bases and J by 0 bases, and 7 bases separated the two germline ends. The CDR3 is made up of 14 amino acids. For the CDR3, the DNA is TGCGCCAGCAGCGCGGGACCGAACACCGGGGAGCTGTTTTTT. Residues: CASSAGPNTGELFF.

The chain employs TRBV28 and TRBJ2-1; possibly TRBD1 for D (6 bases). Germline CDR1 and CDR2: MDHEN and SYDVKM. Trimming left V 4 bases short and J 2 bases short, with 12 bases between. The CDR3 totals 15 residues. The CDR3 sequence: CASSSGGATYNEQFF. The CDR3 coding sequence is TGTGCCAGCAGTTCTGGGGGCGCGACCTACAATGAGCAGTTCTTC.

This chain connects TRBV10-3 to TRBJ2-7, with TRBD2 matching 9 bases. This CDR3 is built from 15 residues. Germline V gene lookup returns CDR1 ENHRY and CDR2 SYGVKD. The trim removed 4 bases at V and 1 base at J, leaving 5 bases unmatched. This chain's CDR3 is CAISVGLAPSYEQYF. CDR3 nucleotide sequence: TGTGCCATCAGTGTTGGACTAGCGCCTTCCTACGAGCAGTACTTC.

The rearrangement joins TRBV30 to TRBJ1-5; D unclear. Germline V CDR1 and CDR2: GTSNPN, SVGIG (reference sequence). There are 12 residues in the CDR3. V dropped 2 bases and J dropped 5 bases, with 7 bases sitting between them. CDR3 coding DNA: TGTGCCTGGAGTTCAGGCGATCAGCCCCAGCATTTT. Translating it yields CAWSSGDQPQHF.

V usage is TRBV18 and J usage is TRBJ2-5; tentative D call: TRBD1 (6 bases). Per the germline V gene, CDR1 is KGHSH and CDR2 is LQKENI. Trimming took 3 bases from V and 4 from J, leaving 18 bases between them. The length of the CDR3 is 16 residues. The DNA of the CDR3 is TGTGCCAGCTCACCCCTACCACCCGGGACATCAGAGACCCAGTACTTC. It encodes CASSPLPPGTSETQYF.

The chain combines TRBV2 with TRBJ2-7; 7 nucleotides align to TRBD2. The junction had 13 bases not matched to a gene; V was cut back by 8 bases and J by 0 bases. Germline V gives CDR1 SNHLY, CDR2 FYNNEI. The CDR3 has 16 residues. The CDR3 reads CASLLTSALNSYEQYF. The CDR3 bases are TGTGCCAGCTTACTTACTAGCGCCCTTAACTCCTACGAGCAGTACTTC.

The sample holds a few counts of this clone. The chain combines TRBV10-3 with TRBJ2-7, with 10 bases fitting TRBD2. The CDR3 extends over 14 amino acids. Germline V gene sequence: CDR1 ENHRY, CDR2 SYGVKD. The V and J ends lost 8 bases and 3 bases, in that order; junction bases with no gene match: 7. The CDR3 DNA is TGTGCCATCCAGCAGCCTAGCGGGAGCTACGAGCAGTACTTC. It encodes CAIQQPSGSYEQYF.

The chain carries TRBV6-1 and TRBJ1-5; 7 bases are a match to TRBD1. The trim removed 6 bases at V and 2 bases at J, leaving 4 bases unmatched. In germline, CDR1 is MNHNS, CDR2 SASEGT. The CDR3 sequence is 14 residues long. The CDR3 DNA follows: TGTGCCAGCAGGGCAACAGGGGGCAATCAGCCCCAGCATTTT. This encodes CASRATGGNQPQHF.

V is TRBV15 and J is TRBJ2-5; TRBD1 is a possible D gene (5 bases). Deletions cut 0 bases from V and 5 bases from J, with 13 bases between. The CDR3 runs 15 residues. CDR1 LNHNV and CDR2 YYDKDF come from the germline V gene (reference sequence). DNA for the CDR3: TGTGCCACCAGCAGAGATGGTTCAGGGTGGGAGACCCAGTACTTC. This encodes CATSRDGSGWETQYF.

CDR3 sequence (DNA): TGTGCCAGTGGGACTTTATTGGCAGATACGCAGTATTTT. Its translation: CASGTLLADTQYF. The chain employs TRBV19 and TRBJ2-3; D possibly corresponds to TRBD2 (6 bases). Trimming pared 8 bases from V and 4 bases from J, leaving 13 bases between. Germline V gene sequence: CDR1 LNHDA, CDR2 SQIVND (reference sequence). This CDR3 contains 13 residues.

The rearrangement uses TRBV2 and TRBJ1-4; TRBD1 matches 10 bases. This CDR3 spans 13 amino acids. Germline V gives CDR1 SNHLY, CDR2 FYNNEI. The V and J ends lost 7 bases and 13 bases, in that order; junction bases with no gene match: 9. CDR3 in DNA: TGTGCCAGCACAGGGACAGGGGAAGTTGGACTGTTTTTT. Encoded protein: CASTGTGEVGLFF.

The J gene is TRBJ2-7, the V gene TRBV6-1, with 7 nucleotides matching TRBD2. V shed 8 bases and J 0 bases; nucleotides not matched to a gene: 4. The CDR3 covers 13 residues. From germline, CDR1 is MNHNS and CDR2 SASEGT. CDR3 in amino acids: CASGREASYEQYF. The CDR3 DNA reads TGTGCCAGCGGGAGGGAGGCCTCCTACGAGCAGTACTTC.

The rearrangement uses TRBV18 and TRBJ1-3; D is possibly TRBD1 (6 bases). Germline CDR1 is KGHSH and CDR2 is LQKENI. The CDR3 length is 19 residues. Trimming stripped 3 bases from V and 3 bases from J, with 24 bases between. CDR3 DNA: TGTGCCAGCTCACCCGGACAGCAAGCCGGTTTAGCGCGTGGAAACACCATATATTTT. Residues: CASSPGQQAGLARGNTIYF.

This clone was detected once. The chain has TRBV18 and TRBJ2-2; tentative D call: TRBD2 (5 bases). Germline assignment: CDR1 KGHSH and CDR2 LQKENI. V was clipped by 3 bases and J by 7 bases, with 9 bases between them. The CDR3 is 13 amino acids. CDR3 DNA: TGTGCCAGCTCACCCACTAGAGGCGGGGAGCTGTTTTTT. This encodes CASSPTRGGELFF.

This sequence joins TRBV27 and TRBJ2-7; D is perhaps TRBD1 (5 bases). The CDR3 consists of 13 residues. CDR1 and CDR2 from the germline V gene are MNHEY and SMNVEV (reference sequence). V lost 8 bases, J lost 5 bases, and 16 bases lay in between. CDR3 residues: CASGRTQRNEQYF. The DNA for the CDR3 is TGTGCCAGCGGACGGACACAACGCAACGAGCAGTACTTC.

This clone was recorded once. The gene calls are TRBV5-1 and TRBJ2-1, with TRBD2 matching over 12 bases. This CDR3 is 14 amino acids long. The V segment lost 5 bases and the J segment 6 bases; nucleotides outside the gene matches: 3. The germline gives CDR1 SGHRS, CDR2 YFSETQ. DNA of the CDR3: TGCGCCAGCAGGACTAGCGGGGGATCCAATGAGCAGTTCTTC. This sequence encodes CASRTSGGSNEQFF.

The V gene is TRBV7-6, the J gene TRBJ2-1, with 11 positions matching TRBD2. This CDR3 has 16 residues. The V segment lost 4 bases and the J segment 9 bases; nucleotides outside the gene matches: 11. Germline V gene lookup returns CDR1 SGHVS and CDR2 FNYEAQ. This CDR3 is CASSSMGSGRVIEQFF. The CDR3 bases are TGTGCCAGCAGCTCCATGGGTAGCGGGAGGGTGATTGAGCAGTTCTTC.

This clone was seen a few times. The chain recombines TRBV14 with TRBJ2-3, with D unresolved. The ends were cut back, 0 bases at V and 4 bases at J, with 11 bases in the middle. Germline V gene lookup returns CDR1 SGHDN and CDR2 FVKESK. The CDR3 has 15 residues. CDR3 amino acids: CASSQELSSADTQYF. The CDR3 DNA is TGTGCCAGCAGCCAAGAGCTGAGCAGCGCAGATACGCAGTATTTT.

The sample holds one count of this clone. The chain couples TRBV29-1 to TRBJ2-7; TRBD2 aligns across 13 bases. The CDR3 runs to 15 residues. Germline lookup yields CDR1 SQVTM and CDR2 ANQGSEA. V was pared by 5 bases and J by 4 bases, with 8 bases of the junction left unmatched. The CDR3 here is CSVPGLAGDVYEQYF. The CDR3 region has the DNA TGCAGCGTTCCCGGACTAGCGGGAGATGTATACGAGCAGTACTTC.

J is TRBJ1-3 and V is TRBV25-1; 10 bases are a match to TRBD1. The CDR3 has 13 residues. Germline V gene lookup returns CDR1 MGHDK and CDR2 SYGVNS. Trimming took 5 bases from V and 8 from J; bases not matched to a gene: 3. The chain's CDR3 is CASSRDRGYTIYF. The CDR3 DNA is TGTGCCAGCAGTAGGGACAGGGGATACACCATATATTTT.